The source of this T cell receptor beta chain is a study of cytomegalovirus exposure and HLA in healthy donors. Germline CDR1 and CDR2: ENHRY and SYGVKD. This CDR3 is built from 15 residues. V was pared by 3 bases and J by 6 bases, with 5 bases of the junction left unmatched. PCR primers comprised 60 Vbeta and 13 Jbeta primers. The protocol was immunoSEQ multiplex PCR, while the TCRdb copy is restricted to in-frame clones and leaves out a portion. Of 110,000 or so clones listed, roughly 69% are singletons. The specimen was PBMCs. The source is a woman in her 70s in good health and CMV-seropositive. The J gene is TRBJ2-1, the V gene TRBV10-3; 10 positions match TRBD2. CDR3 sequence: CAISESGGAINEQFF. In DNA form, the CDR3 reads TGTGCCATCAGTGAAAGCGGGGGGGCAATCAATGAGCAGTTCTTC.